This passage covers 4 T cell receptor beta chains from one sample sequenced in a study of identical twins. From the 5' RACE reads, TCRdb called clonotypes with MiXCR, one entry per CDR3 protein. This sample has 250,000 to 350,000 distinct CDR3 sequences, with nearly 9.5% found just once. The same data also contributed to another study, on yellow fever vaccine responses in identical twins.

The sample taken for sequencing was CD8+ T cells sorted from blood. These receptor sequences come from a woman aged 18 to 35 in good health.

V usage is TRBV5-1 and J usage is TRBJ2-3, with D perhaps TRBD1 (6 bases). The CDR3 is 17 residues long. Germline V CDR1 and CDR2: SGHRS, YFSETQ. The V end was cut by 0 bases, the J end by 2 bases, with 16 bases between. The CDR3 reads CASSLAPTGTNTDTQYF. DNA for the CDR3: TGCGCCAGCAGCTTGGCCCCTACAGGGACCAACACAGATACGCAGTATTTT.

This clonotype was picked up many times. The chain combines TRBV12-3 or TRBV12-4 with TRBJ2-7; 8 bases are a match to TRBD1. V shed 5 bases and J 0 bases; nucleotides not matched to a gene: 9. The CDR3 contains 16 residues. The CDR3 coding sequence is TGTGCCAGCAGTCAGGGGACAGGACGTCGCTCCTACGAGCAGTACTTC. Protein: CASSQGTGRRSYEQYF.

This clonotype was recorded many times. The chain employs TRBV5-1 and TRBJ2-7; possible D gene TRBD1, 6 bases. The CDR3 consists of 14 residues. Germline V gene data show CDR1 as SGHRS and CDR2 as YFSETQ. The ends were cut back, 2 bases at V and 2 bases at J, with 11 bases in the middle. CDR3 sequence reads: CASSLGGQTYEQYF. CDR3 coding DNA: TGCGCCAGCAGCTTAGGGGGACAAACCTACGAGCAGTACTTC.

This clonotype was observed a handful of times. The chain combines TRBV6-2 or TRBV6-3 with TRBJ2-7; D could derive from TRBD1 or TRBD2 (6 bases each). Germline V lookup: CDR1 MNHEY, CDR2 SVGEGT. CDR3 length: 14 residues. V lost 5 bases, J lost 3 bases, and 14 bases lay in between. The CDR3 coding sequence is TGTGCCAGCAGTAGTCTCAGGGGACTCTACGAGCAGTACTTC. Its translation is CASSSLRGLYEQYF.